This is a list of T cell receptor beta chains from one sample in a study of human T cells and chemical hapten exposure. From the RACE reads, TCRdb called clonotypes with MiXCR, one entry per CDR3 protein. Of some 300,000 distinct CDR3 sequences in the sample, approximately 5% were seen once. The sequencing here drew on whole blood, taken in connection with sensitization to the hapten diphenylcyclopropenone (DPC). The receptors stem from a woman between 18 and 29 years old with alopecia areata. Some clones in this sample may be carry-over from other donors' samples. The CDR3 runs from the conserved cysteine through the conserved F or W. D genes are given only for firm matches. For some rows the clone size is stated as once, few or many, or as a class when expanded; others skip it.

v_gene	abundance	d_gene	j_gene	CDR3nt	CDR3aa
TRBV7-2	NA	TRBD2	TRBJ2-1	TGTGCCAGCAGGCAGACTAGCGGGGCCTACAATGAGCAGTTCTTC	CASRQTSGAYNEQFF
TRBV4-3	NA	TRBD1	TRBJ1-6	TGCGCCAGCAGCTCCGGGGAGGGGACAGGTTCACCCCTCCACTTT	CASSSGEGTGSPLHF
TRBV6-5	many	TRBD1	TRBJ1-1	TGTGCCAGCACCCCCGACAGGGTGGCCACTGAAGCTTTCTTT	CASTPDRVATEAFF
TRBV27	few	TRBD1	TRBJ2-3	TGTGCCAGCAGTTCCTTTTCTGACAGGGAGAGCACAGATACGCAGTATTTT	CASSSFSDRESTDTQYF
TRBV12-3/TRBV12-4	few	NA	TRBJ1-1	TGTGCCAGCAGCAATCAGATGAACACTGAAGCTTTCTTT	CASSNQMNTEAFF
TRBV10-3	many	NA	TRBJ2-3	TGTGCCATCAGCCGAGACGCGGGGGCCACAGATACGCAGTATTTT	CAISRDAGATDTQYF
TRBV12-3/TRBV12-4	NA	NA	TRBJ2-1	TGTGCCAGCAGTTTAGTGGCGAGCTCCTACAATGAGCAGTTCTTC	CASSLVASSYNEQFF
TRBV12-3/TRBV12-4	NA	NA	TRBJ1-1	TGTGCCAGCCGAGTGTTGCTAGTGAACACTGAAGCTTTCTTT	CASRVLLVNTEAFF
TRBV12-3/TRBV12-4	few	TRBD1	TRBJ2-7	TGTGCCAGCACGTTGACAGGGGGCCACGAGCAGTACTTC	CASTLTGGHEQYF
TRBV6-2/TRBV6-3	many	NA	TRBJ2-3	TGTGCCAGCAGAATGTGGGAGGGGGAGTCCACAGATACGCAGTATTTT	CASRMWEGESTDTQYF
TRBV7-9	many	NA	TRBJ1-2	TGTGCCAGCAGCGCTCCTCCCGTCGTCTACACCTTC	CASSAPPVVYTF
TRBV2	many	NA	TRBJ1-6	TGTGCCAGCAGTGAAAACAGGAGGGATTCACCCCTCCACTTT	CASSENRRDSPLHF
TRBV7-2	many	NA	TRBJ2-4	TGTGCCAGCAGCCCTCGCAGCTCCTACCTAGCCAAAAACATTCAGTACTTC	CASSPRSSYLAKNIQYF
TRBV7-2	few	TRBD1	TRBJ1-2	TGTGCCAGCAGCTCCCGGGACAGGGGGCTGAACGGCTACACCTTC	CASSSRDRGLNGYTF
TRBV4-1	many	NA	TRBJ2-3	TGCGCCAGCAGCCAAGATAAGGGAACCTTTTTCACAGATACGCAGTATTTT	CASSQDKGTFFTDTQYF
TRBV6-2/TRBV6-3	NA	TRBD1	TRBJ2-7	TGTGCCAGCAGACCAGGGACAGGGGGCAGGTACGAGCAGTACTTC	CASRPGTGGRYEQYF
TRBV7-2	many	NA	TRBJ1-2	TGTGCCAGCAGCTTAGCGAGGGGAAGCTATGGCTACACCTTC	CASSLARGSYGYTF
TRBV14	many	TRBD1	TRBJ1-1	TGTGCCAGCAGCCAAGATGGCAAACAGGGGGATAACACTGAAGCTTTCTTT	CASSQDGKQGDNTEAFF
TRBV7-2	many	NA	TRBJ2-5	TGTGCCAGCAGCTCCCAATCTGGCCAAGAGACCCAGTACTTC	CASSSQSGQETQYF
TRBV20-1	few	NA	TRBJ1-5	TGCAGTGCTAGAAGGGGGGGCGCGGATCAGCCCCAGCATTTT	CSARRGGADQPQHF
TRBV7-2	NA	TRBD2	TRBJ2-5	TGTGCCAGCAGCAGGGGACTAGCGTATCAAGAGACCCAGTACTTC	CASSRGLAYQETQYF
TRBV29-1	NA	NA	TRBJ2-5	TGCAGCGTTCTCCATTCGTTCCAAGAGACCCAGTACTTC	CSVLHSFQETQYF
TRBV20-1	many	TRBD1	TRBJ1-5	TGCAGTGCTGTACAGGGGAATCAGCCCCAGCATTTT	CSAVQGNQPQHF
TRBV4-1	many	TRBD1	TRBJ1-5	TGCGCCAGCAGCCTTACAGGGACAGGGTATAGCAATCAGCCCCAGCATTTT	CASSLTGTGYSNQPQHF
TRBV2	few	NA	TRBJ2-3	TGTGCCAGCAGTGGGACAAAGCCTATCACAGATACGCAGTATTTT	CASSGTKPITDTQYF
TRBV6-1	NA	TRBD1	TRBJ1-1	TGTGCCAGCAGTGAAGCCTGGGCGGACAGGGAGGCTTTCTTT	CASSEAWADREAFF
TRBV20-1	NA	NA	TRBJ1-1	TGCAGTGCCAATTACAGGGCGGGTGCGACTGAAGCTTTCTTT	CSANYRAGATEAFF
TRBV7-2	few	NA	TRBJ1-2	TGTGCCAGCAGCTTAGGATTGTTTTCGTATGGCTACACCTTC	CASSLGLFSYGYTF
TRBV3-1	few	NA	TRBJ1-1	TGTGCCAGCAGCCATGGCCCCAAACAGGGCCCTGTCACTGAAGCTTTCTTT	CASSHGPKQGPVTEAFF
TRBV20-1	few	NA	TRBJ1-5	TGCAGTGCTAGAGGGCCGGATTGGCCCCAGCATTTT	CSARGPDWPQHF
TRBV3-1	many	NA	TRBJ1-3	TGTGCCAGCTCACAAGGGGACGGAAACACCATATATTTT	CASSQGDGNTIYF
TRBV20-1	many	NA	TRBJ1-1	TGCAGTGCTAGTCCCGCGGCGGTAGGGGGGCGCATTGGTGAAGCTTTCTTT	CSASPAAVGGRIGEAFF
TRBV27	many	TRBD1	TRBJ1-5	TGTGCCAGCAGTTCCAGAGGGACAGGCCATAGCAATCAGCCCCAGCATTTT	CASSSRGTGHSNQPQHF
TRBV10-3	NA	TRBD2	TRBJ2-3	TGTGCCATCAGGGGACTAGCGGGGGGCCATCGAGATACGCAGTATTTT	CAIRGLAGGHRDTQYF